The sequence of this T cell receptor (beta chain) was determined in a study of T cell responses to AZD1222 COVID-19 vaccine. This clone came up once. Clones were sequenced by immunoSEQ multiplex PCR, and TCRdb holds only the in-frame ones, with some missing. The sample includes 120,000 or so clones, around nine tenths of them seen just once. CDR1 is SEHNR, CDR2 FQNEAQ, per germline (reference sequence). The CDR3 runs to 13 residues. With 4 bases removed from V and 6 bases from J, the gap between germline ends came to 13 bases. This chain connects TRBV7-9 to TRBJ2-7, with TRBD1 as a possible D gene (6 bases). The sequence derives from an adult in good health. The sequenced sample was peripheral blood, obtained on day 0 of AZD1222 vaccination. The CDR3 region has the DNA TGTGCCAGCAGCTCCCAGGGGTCACGCGAGCAGTACTTC. Its protein product is CASSSQGSREQYF.